The subject of this entry is one T cell receptor (beta chain). Antigen specificity is unknown. The data are from a study of cytomegalovirus exposure and HLA in healthy donors. Findings and caveats of the study: An Asian-associated ancestry cluster reportedly showed fewer N-insertions than the roughly 700-donor mean in a later analysis. For most TCR beta V segments, an earlier analysis put the productive rate at about 87% or about 30% of the time. Of the V segments, some could not be distinguished, including TRBV6-2 and TRBV6-3, and were excluded.

Researchers ran the PCR with 60 Vbeta and 13 Jbeta primers. This table comes from immunoSEQ multiplex PCR, and its TCRdb copy is limited to in-frame clones, with some not included. The sample consists of approximately 120,000 clones, about 76% of them appearing once. V was cut by 1 base and J by 4 bases, with 10 bases left in between. This CDR3 is 14 amino acids long. Germline assignment: CDR1 SGHTA and CDR2 FQGNSA. The chain carries TRBV7-2 and TRBJ1-2, with TRBD1 as a possible D gene (5 bases). The TCR comes from a woman aged 40 to 50 in good health and CMV-seropositive. The source material was PBMCs. The CDR3 loop is CASSLGGRVYGYTF. In DNA form, the CDR3 reads TGTGCCAGCAGCTTAGGGGGGAGGGTCTATGGCTACACCTTC.